A selection of T cell receptor beta chains follows, all from one sample in a study of T cell responses to AZD1222 COVID-19 vaccine. Assay used: immunoSEQ multiplex PCR; TCRdb lists only in-frame clones, some missing. The sample lists more than 95,000 clones; roughly 86% were seen once. The material sequenced was peripheral blood, taken 28 days after the second dose of the MenACWY control vaccine. The receptors were sampled from an adult who received the MenACWY meningococcal vaccine as a control. Both conserved end residues are part of each CDR3. D genes are given only for firm matches. Only part of the rows carry a size: once, few, many, or a class if the clone is expanded.

CDR3aa: CASSVGSGQGAPGELFF; CDR3nt: TGTGCCAGCAGCGTAGGGAGTGGGCAGGGGGCGCCCGGGGAGCTGTTTTTT; v_gene: TRBV9; d_gene: TRBD1; abundance: -; j_gene: TRBJ2-2
CDR3aa: CASSMGGPGGETQYF; CDR3nt: TGTGCCAGTAGTATGGGCGGCCCTGGGGGAGAGACCCAGTACTTC; v_gene: TRBV19; d_gene: -; abundance: -; j_gene: TRBJ2-5
CDR3aa: CASSLGTGEFFGYTF; CDR3nt: TGCGCCAGCAGCTTAGGGACAGGGGAGTTTTTTGGCTACACCTTC; v_gene: TRBV5-1; d_gene: TRBD1; abundance: -; j_gene: TRBJ1-2
CDR3aa: CASSTSGVGELFF; CDR3nt: TGTGCCAGTAGCACCTCTGGGGTCGGGGAGCTGTTTTTT; v_gene: TRBV19; d_gene: -; abundance: few; j_gene: TRBJ2-2
CDR3aa: CASSLTGQEFANYGYTF; CDR3nt: TGCGCCAGCAGCTTGACGGGACAAGAGTTCGCTAACTATGGCTACACCTTC; v_gene: TRBV5-1; d_gene: -; abundance: -; j_gene: TRBJ1-2
CDR3aa: CAWSVLGSYEQYF; CDR3nt: TGTGCCTGGAGTGTACTAGGTTCCTACGAGCAGTACTTC; v_gene: TRBV30; d_gene: -; abundance: -; j_gene: TRBJ2-7
CDR3aa: CASRTPGQGGYEQYF; CDR3nt: TGTGCCAGCAGGACTCCGGGACAGGGTGGGTACGAGCAGTACTTC; v_gene: TRBV28; d_gene: TRBD1; abundance: -; j_gene: TRBJ2-7
CDR3aa: CAISEIGGADTQYF; CDR3nt: TGTGCCATCAGTGAAATAGGGGGTGCAGATACGCAGTATTTT; v_gene: TRBV10-3; d_gene: -; abundance: once; j_gene: TRBJ2-3
CDR3aa: CASSKGQGSNQPQHF; CDR3nt: TGTGCCAGTAGTAAAGGGCAGGGAAGCAATCAGCCCCAGCATTTT; v_gene: TRBV19; d_gene: -; abundance: -; j_gene: TRBJ1-5
CDR3aa: CSASLVIPNYEQYF; CDR3nt: TGCAGTGCTAGTTTGGTCATCCCCAACTACGAGCAGTACTTC; v_gene: TRBV20-1; d_gene: -; abundance: -; j_gene: TRBJ2-7
CDR3aa: CASSYRSSRAFF; CDR3nt: TGTGCCAGCAGTTACAGGTCTAGTAGAGCTTTCTTT; v_gene: TRBV6-2/TRBV6-3; d_gene: -; abundance: -; j_gene: TRBJ1-1
CDR3aa: CASSPRRGGHTIYF; CDR3nt: TGTGCCAGCTCACCTCGAAGGGGTGGGCACACCATATATTTT; v_gene: TRBV18; d_gene: -; abundance: -; j_gene: TRBJ1-3
CDR3aa: CASSIPRRENTEAFF; CDR3nt: TGTGCCAGTAGTATCCCCCGACGGGAGAACACTGAAGCTTTCTTT; v_gene: TRBV19; d_gene: -; abundance: -; j_gene: TRBJ1-1
CDR3aa: CASSLTESNQPQHF; CDR3nt: TGTGCCAGCAGCCTGACTGAATCAAACCAGCCCCAGCATTTT; v_gene: TRBV5-5; d_gene: -; abundance: -; j_gene: TRBJ1-5
CDR3aa: CASMAPNSYNSPLHF; CDR3nt: TGTGCCAGCATGGCACCGAACTCCTATAATTCACCCCTCCACTTT; v_gene: TRBV28; d_gene: -; abundance: -; j_gene: TRBJ1-6
CDR3aa: CASSFPKPIRYEQYF; CDR3nt: TGTGCCAGCAGTTTCCCCAAGCCCATCCGCTACGAGCAGTACTTC; v_gene: TRBV28; d_gene: -; abundance: -; j_gene: TRBJ2-7
CDR3aa: CASSYTQGTGETQYF; CDR3nt: TGTGCCAGCAGTTACACACAGGGAACCGGGGAGACCCAGTACTTC; v_gene: TRBV6-6; d_gene: -; abundance: once; j_gene: TRBJ2-5
CDR3aa: CASSLEAGDYGYTF; CDR3nt: TGTGCCAGCAGCTTGGAGGCCGGGGACTATGGCTACACCTTC; v_gene: TRBV5-4; d_gene: -; abundance: -; j_gene: TRBJ1-2
CDR3aa: CASSFNRGNTGELFF; CDR3nt: TGTGCCAGCAGCTTCAATAGGGGGAACACCGGGGAGCTGTTTTTT; v_gene: TRBV7-9; d_gene: -; abundance: -; j_gene: TRBJ2-2
CDR3aa: CASTGLRGQPQHF; CDR3nt: TGTGCCAGCACGGGCCTAAGAGGTCAGCCCCAGCATTTT; v_gene: TRBV2; d_gene: -; abundance: -; j_gene: TRBJ1-5
CDR3aa: CASSWFVSEAFF; CDR3nt: TGTGCCAGTAGTTGGTTCGTCAGTGAAGCTTTCTTT; v_gene: TRBV19; d_gene: -; abundance: -; j_gene: TRBJ1-1
CDR3aa: CATSDPRRPFQPQHF; CDR3nt: TGTGCCACCAGTGACCCCAGGCGACCGTTTCAGCCCCAGCATTTT; v_gene: TRBV24-1; d_gene: -; abundance: -; j_gene: TRBJ1-5
CDR3aa: CASSSSDGVNQPQHF; CDR3nt: TGTGCCAGCAGTTCATCGGACGGGGTCAATCAGCCCCAGCATTTT; v_gene: TRBV6-6; d_gene: -; abundance: -; j_gene: TRBJ1-5
CDR3aa: CASSGGGRSYNEQFF; CDR3nt: TGTGCCAGCAGCGGGGGGGGCCGCTCCTACAATGAGCAGTTCTTC; v_gene: TRBV9; d_gene: -; abundance: few; j_gene: TRBJ2-1
CDR3aa: CASSARTGAHEKLFF; CDR3nt: TGTGCCAGCAGCGCCAGGACAGGGGCCCATGAAAAACTGTTTTTT; v_gene: TRBV5-4; d_gene: TRBD1; abundance: -; j_gene: TRBJ1-4
CDR3aa: CASTSTGAANTEAFF; CDR3nt: TGTGCCAGTACTTCGACAGGGGCCGCGAACACTGAAGCTTTCTTT; v_gene: TRBV19; d_gene: TRBD1; abundance: -; j_gene: TRBJ1-1
CDR3aa: CASSHRTGPINTGELFF; CDR3nt: TGTGCCAGTAGTCACCGCACCGGACCCATCAACACCGGGGAGCTGTTTTTT; v_gene: TRBV19; d_gene: -; abundance: -; j_gene: TRBJ2-2
CDR3aa: CASSSERGFYNEQFF; CDR3nt: TGTGCCAGCAGCTCCGAGAGGGGCTTTTACAATGAGCAGTTCTTC; v_gene: TRBV27; d_gene: -; abundance: once; j_gene: TRBJ2-1
CDR3aa: CASSLGAFSNQPQHF; CDR3nt: TGTGCCAGCAGCTTGGGGGCATTTAGCAATCAGCCCCAGCATTTT; v_gene: TRBV5-8; d_gene: -; abundance: -; j_gene: TRBJ1-5
CDR3aa: CASSPPQGANTGELFF; CDR3nt: TGTGCCAGCTCACCACCACAGGGGGCGAACACCGGGGAGCTGTTTTTT; v_gene: TRBV18; d_gene: TRBD1; abundance: -; j_gene: TRBJ2-2
CDR3aa: CSGQGQETQYF; CDR3nt: TGCAGTGGACAGGGACAAGAGACCCAGTACTTC; v_gene: TRBV20-1; d_gene: TRBD1; abundance: -; j_gene: TRBJ2-5
CDR3aa: CASSPRGGSYEQYF; CDR3nt: TGTGCCAGCAGTCCCCGGGGGGGCTCCTACGAGCAGTACTTC; v_gene: TRBV28; d_gene: TRBD2; abundance: -; j_gene: TRBJ2-7
CDR3aa: CASSLGGQGARYEQYF; CDR3nt: TGTGCCAGTAGTCTGGGAGGACAGGGGGCGAGGTACGAGCAGTACTTC; v_gene: TRBV19; d_gene: TRBD1; abundance: -; j_gene: TRBJ2-7
CDR3aa: CASGRGRADTQYF; CDR3nt: TGTGCCTCAGGACGGGGGCGGGCAGATACGCAGTATTTT; v_gene: TRBV6-5; d_gene: -; abundance: once; j_gene: TRBJ2-3
CDR3aa: CASSSVSLNTEAFF; CDR3nt: TGTGCCAGCAGTTCAGTGTCCCTGAACACTGAAGCTTTCTTT; v_gene: TRBV6-2/TRBV6-3; d_gene: -; abundance: -; j_gene: TRBJ1-1
CDR3aa: CASSPEDFNYGYTF; CDR3nt: TGTGCCAGCAGCCCAGAAGACTTTAACTATGGCTACACCTTC; v_gene: TRBV5-5; d_gene: -; abundance: -; j_gene: TRBJ1-2
CDR3aa: CASSYPRGGAFF; CDR3nt: TGTGCCAGCAGTTACCCCCGCGGCGGAGCTTTCTTT; v_gene: TRBV6-6; d_gene: -; abundance: few; j_gene: TRBJ1-1
CDR3aa: CASSSINSPLHF; CDR3nt: TGTGCCAGCAGTTCCATAAATTCACCCCTCCACTTT; v_gene: TRBV28; d_gene: -; abundance: few; j_gene: TRBJ1-6
CDR3aa: CASSFKTVAGTSTDTQYF; CDR3nt: TGTGCCAGCAGCTTTAAGACTGTAGCGGGGACTAGCACAGATACGCAGTATTTT; v_gene: TRBV5-4; d_gene: TRBD2; abundance: -; j_gene: TRBJ2-3
CDR3aa: CASSDSAGGYNEQFF; CDR3nt: TGTGCCAGCAGTGACTCGGCGGGGGGGTACAATGAGCAGTTCTTC; v_gene: TRBV6-4; d_gene: TRBD2; abundance: -; j_gene: TRBJ2-1
CDR3aa: CASSLGTGSEKLFF; CDR3nt: TGTGCCAGCAGCTTGGGGACAGGGAGTGAAAAACTGTTTTTT; v_gene: TRBV13; d_gene: TRBD1; abundance: -; j_gene: TRBJ1-4
CDR3aa: CASSWLTGDQPQHF; CDR3nt: TGTGCCAGCAGTTGGCTGACAGGGGATCAGCCCCAGCATTTT; v_gene: TRBV28; d_gene: TRBD1; abundance: -; j_gene: TRBJ1-5